This T cell receptor (beta chain) derives from a study of PD-1 blockade in classical Hodgkin lymphoma. Study-level findings and limits: In CD4+ cells, TCR diversity went up significantly by C4D1, but in CD8+ cells it did not.

This clone was seen more than once but under ten times. The antigen is undetermined. Sequenced by immunoSEQ multiplex PCR; TCRdb stores in-frame clones only, minus some. The data show about 14,000 clones, 82% seen once. Relapses following autologous stem cell transplantation were seen in all patients, with brentuximab vedotin exposure varying. Patients' outcomes at their best amounted to complete response, partial response or progressive disease. The CDR3 extends over 15 amino acids. Trimming shortened V by 6 bases and J by 4 bases, and 13 bases separated the two germline ends. Germline CDR1 is MDHEN and CDR2 is SYDVKM.

The chain couples TRBV28 to TRBJ1-6; a weak D match, TRBD1 (6 bases). Sequencing used peripheral blood mononuclear cells (PBMCs), obtained at baseline. This receptor was obtained from a human donor with classical Hodgkin lymphoma. DNA for the CDR3: TGTGCCAGCAGAATTATAACAGGGTATAATTCACCCCTCCACTTT. Protein: CASRIITGYNSPLHF.